This TCR beta chain was retrieved from a study of response to subunit inactivated influenza vaccine. Findings and limits, study-wide: Each seasonal influenza vaccination recruits few new T cells, the authors suggested.

Via MiXCR, TCRdb re-called the RT-PCR reads, giving one row per CDR3 protein. The table includes around 170,000 distinct CDR3 sequences, over 8.5% detected once. Germline CDR1 is SGHKS and CDR2 is YYEKEE (reference sequence). V shed 7 bases and J shed 2 bases, with 16 bases lying between them. The CDR3 runs to 14 residues. On this clonotype: Its specificity is not known.

The clonotype comes from a man in his fifties or sixties who received an inactivated influenza vaccine. Sequenced material: CD8+ T cells sorted from PBMCs, taken around 25 months after vaccination. The genes are TRBV5-5 and TRBJ2-7; either TRBD1 or TRBD2 may fit D (6 bases each). The CDR3 reads CASGPRGHTYEQYF. In DNA, the CDR3 is TGTGCCAGCGGCCCACGGGGGCACACCTACGAGCAGTACTTC. Complete variable domain (other parts from reference TRBV5-5 and TRBJ2-7): DAGVTQSPTHLIKTRGQQVTLRCSPISGHKSVSWYQQVLGQGPQFIFQYYEKEERGRGNFPDRFSARQFPNYSSELNVNALLLGDSALYLCASGPRGHTYEQYFGPGTRLTVT.